This is a list of T cell receptor beta chains from one sample in a study of T-cell reconstitution after alpha-beta-depleted transplantation in children. TCRdb independently ran MiXCR on the PCR reads; one entry per CDR3 protein. Of 450,000 to 700,000 distinct CDR3 sequences listed, 25% to 30% were seen once; the top ten hold less than 40%. The material sequenced was PBMCs, taken before TCRalphabeta/CD19-depleted stem cell transplant. These TCRs come from a boy younger than two with Wiskott-Aldrich syndrome, due to receive a stem cell transplant. Each CDR3 is given with its conserved first and last residue. A D gene is named only where the DNA matches it firmly. Not all rows give a size; the values are once, few, many and, for expanded clones, a class.

TRBV6-1,TRBD2,-,TRBJ2-7,CASNQLAGRYEQYF,TGTGCCAGCAACCAACTAGCGGGACGGTACGAGCAGTACTTC
TRBV12-3/TRBV12-4,TRBD1,-,TRBJ2-1,CASSPLLQGAREQFF,TGTGCCAGCAGCCCACTACTACAGGGGGCACGGGAGCAGTTCTTC
TRBV12-3/TRBV12-4,-,-,TRBJ2-3,CASRLGGSSTDTQYF,TGTGCCAGCAGGCTGGGGGGCTCATCCACAGATACGCAGTATTTT
TRBV5-1,-,many,TRBJ1-1,CATSPGAENTEAFF,TGCGCTACGTCTCCAGGGGCCGAGAACACTGAAGCTTTCTTT
TRBV6-4,TRBD2,-,TRBJ2-3,CASSQLAGGADTQYF,TGTGCCAGCAGCCAACTAGCGGGAGGCGCAGATACGCAGTATTTT
TRBV12-3/TRBV12-4,-,few,TRBJ2-1,CASSLGYRPIMGEQFF,TGTGCCAGCAGTTTAGGGTATCGGCCGATTATGGGGGAGCAGTTCTTC
TRBV25-1,-,few,TRBJ2-3,CASSDARADTQYF,TGTGCCAGCAGTGACGCCCGAGCAGATACGCAGTATTTT
TRBV29-1,-,many,TRBJ2-7,CSVEVSAGTHYSYEQYF,TGCAGCGTTGAAGTCTCAGCCGGGACACATTACTCCTACGAGCAGTACTTC
TRBV6-5,TRBD1,-,TRBJ1-1,CASSSFRQGAWRTEAFF,TGTGCCAGCAGTTCCTTCCGACAGGGGGCATGGAGGACTGAAGCTTTCTTT
TRBV5-1,-,-,TRBJ2-2,CASSTAYNTGELFF,TGCGCCAGCAGCACAGCTTACAACACCGGGGAGCTGTTTTTT
TRBV7-2,-,few,TRBJ2-7,CASSLAVNTYEQYF,TGTGCCAGCAGCTTAGCGGTTAACACCTACGAGCAGTACTTC
TRBV20-1,-,-,TRBJ2-7,CACRDSFYEQYF,TGCGCATGCCGGGACTCATTCTACGAGCAGTACTTC
TRBV3-1,TRBD1,-,TRBJ2-5,CANSQVGGRSQETQYF,TGTGCCAACAGCCAAGTAGGGGGCAGGAGCCAAGAGACCCAGTACTTC
TRBV12-3/TRBV12-4,TRBD1,-,TRBJ1-2,CASSHPGGNYGYTF,TGTGCCAGCAGCCACCCAGGGGGGAACTATGGCTACACCTTC
TRBV5-4,-,-,TRBJ1-2,CASSLGRPRNYGYTF,TGTGCCAGCAGCTTGGGGCGGCCACGTAACTATGGCTACACCTTC
TRBV3-1,-,-,TRBJ2-5,CASSQDVTQYF,TGTGCCAGCAGCCAAGATGTGACCCAGTACTTC
TRBV6-1,-,few,TRBJ1-2,CASSPSTGIGGYTF,TGTGCCAGCAGTCCGTCGACAGGAATTGGTGGCTACACCTTC
TRBV27,-,-,TRBJ1-6,CASSTYPVGIGSPLHF,TGTGCCAGCAGTACCTACCCGGTGGGGATTGGCTCACCCCTCCACTTT
TRBV5-6,-,-,TRBJ2-1,CASALRGRYNEQFF,TGTGCCAGCGCCCTCCGGGGGCGGTACAATGAGCAGTTCTTC
TRBV4-1,-,-,TRBJ1-2,CASSQEDSDYGYTF,TGCGCCAGCAGCCAAGAGGATTCTGACTATGGCTACACCTTC